A single sample is the source of the 4 T cell receptor beta chains below, sequenced in a study of blood T cell repertoires in COVID-19. TCRdb keeps only in-frame clones here, not all; method: immunoSEQ multiplex PCR. The data contain around 260,000 clones, roughly four fifths of them singletons. The sequenced sample consisted of peripheral blood. The receptors derive from a person aged 65 to 85 with COVID-19, enrolled during active disease.

This chain links TRBV4-2 with TRBJ2-7; 9 nucleotides agree with TRBD2. This CDR3 spans 15 amino acids. Trimming at V came to 3 bases and at J to 6 bases, leaving 9 bases not matched to a gene. Germline assignment: CDR1 LGHNA and CDR2 YNFKEQ. In DNA, the CDR3 is TGTGCCAGCAGCCAGGAGTCCCTAGCGGGAATCGAGCAGTACTTC. It codes for CASSQESLAGIEQYF.

V gene TRBV19 combines with J gene TRBJ1-2; 7 positions agree with TRBD1. This CDR3 has 15 amino acids. V trimming: 4 bases; J trimming: 5 bases; junction bases outside the gene matches: 10. Per germline, CDR1 LNHDA and CDR2 SQIVND (reference sequence). The CDR3 DNA is TGTGCCAGTAGTACCTCCCGGGACAGTTTTTATGGCTACACCTTC. This gives the protein CASSTSRDSFYGYTF.

This sequence joins TRBV19 and TRBJ2-1; 8 positions agree with TRBD2. V dropped 9 bases and J dropped 6; count of bases not matched to a gene: 16. The germline CDR1 and CDR2 sequences are LNHDA and SQIVND (reference sequence). The CDR3 is made up of 16 amino acids. CDR3 region: CASRTRGGGVSNEQFF. Written as DNA, the CDR3 is TGTGCCAGCCGGACTCGGGGGGGCGGGGTTTCCAATGAGCAGTTCTTC.

The chain links TRBV28 to TRBJ2-4; 11 positions agree with TRBD2. The germline V gene encodes CDR1 MDHEN and CDR2 SYDVKM. The CDR3 spans 21 residues. V trimming: 5 bases; J trimming: 9 bases; junction bases outside the gene matches: 27. CDR3 DNA sequence: TGTGCCAGCAGTGGGAGACAGGGGGGCACTAGCGGGAGAAGAGGGTGGGCCATTCAGTACTTC. This gives the protein CASSGRQGGTSGRRGWAIQYF.